The 7 T cell receptor beta chains presented below share a single source sample, sequenced in a study of blood T cell repertoires in COVID-19. The table came from immunoSEQ multiplex PCR; TCRdb's copy has only in-frame clones and leaves some out. The data hold 65,000 to 90,000 clones, with 83% observed a single time. The sample consisted of peripheral blood. The receptors derive from a woman over 75 with acute or convalescent COVID-19.

This clone has a handful of counts. The J gene is TRBJ1-2, the V gene TRBV11-2; a weak D match, TRBD1 (5 bases). CDR1 and CDR2 from the germline V gene are SGHAT and FQNNGV. This CDR3 spans 12 amino acids. V lost 5 bases and J 4 bases, leaving 8 bases between the germline ends. This CDR3 reads CASSADSYGYTF. As DNA, the CDR3 is TGTGCCAGCAGCGCCGACAGCTATGGCTACACCTTC.

This clone was seen a handful of times. The chain has TRBV3-1 (or the pseudogene TRBV3-2) and TRBJ1-5; possible D gene TRBD1, 6 bases. Germline lookup yields CDR1 LGHDT and CDR2 YNNKEL (reference sequence). The V end lost 4 bases, the J end lost 2 bases, and 9 bases lay between the germline ends. The CDR3 runs 14 residues. The CDR3 protein is CASSRRGGNQPQHF. The CDR3 nucleotides are TGTGCCAGCAGCCGCAGGGGAGGCAATCAGCCCCAGCATTTT.

The chain carries TRBV7-2 and TRBJ2-7; 13 bases agree with TRBD2. CDR3 length: 18 residues. Germline assignment: CDR1 SGHTA and CDR2 FQGNSA. The J segment lost 2 bases and the V segment lost 5 bases, leaving 12 bases of the junction unmatched. DNA of the CDR3: TGTGCCAGCAGCCGGCTGACTAGCGGGAGGAGGTTAGCCTACGAGCAGTACTTC. Encoded protein: CASSRLTSGRRLAYEQYF.

The rearrangement joins TRBV3-1 (or the pseudogene TRBV3-2) to TRBJ2-7; D perhaps matches TRBD1 (5 bases). Germline V gives CDR1 LGHDT, CDR2 YNNKEL (reference sequence). This CDR3 comprises 14 residues. Deletions cut 3 bases from V and 2 bases from J, with 11 bases between. The CDR3 DNA reads TGTGCCAGCAGCCAGGGGCTCCAGACCTACGAGCAGTACTTC. The encoded protein is CASSQGLQTYEQYF.

The chain is built from TRBV27 and TRBJ2-3; the match to TRBD1 covers 10 bases. The germline V gene encodes CDR1 MNHEY and CDR2 SMNVEV (reference sequence). V lost 6 bases and J lost 7; bases outside the gene matches: 7. The CDR3 runs 14 residues. The CDR3 DNA follows: TGTGCCAGCAGAACGGGACAGGGGTGGAATACGCAGTATTTT. The encoded protein is CASRTGQGWNTQYF.

This clone was observed a single time. V and J are TRBV6-1 and TRBJ2-3; 10 bases map to TRBD2. V gave up 0 bases and J gave up 1 base; unmatched junction bases: 4. The CDR3 extends over 17 amino acids. Germline V gene sequence: CDR1 MNHNS, CDR2 SASEGT. In DNA, the CDR3 is TGTGCCAGCAGTGAAGCTCGGACTAGCGGAGGCACAGATACGCAGTATTTT. Amino acids: CASSEARTSGGTDTQYF.

V usage is TRBV28 and J usage is TRBJ1-1, with TRBD1 as a possible D gene (5 bases). The CDR3 consists of 11 residues. V lost 9 bases, J lost 5 bases, and 10 bases lay in between. Germline values: CDR1 MDHEN, CDR2 SYDVKM. The CDR3 here is CASGRGTEAFF. CDR3 bases: TGTGCCAGTGGAAGGGGTACTGAAGCTTTCTTT.